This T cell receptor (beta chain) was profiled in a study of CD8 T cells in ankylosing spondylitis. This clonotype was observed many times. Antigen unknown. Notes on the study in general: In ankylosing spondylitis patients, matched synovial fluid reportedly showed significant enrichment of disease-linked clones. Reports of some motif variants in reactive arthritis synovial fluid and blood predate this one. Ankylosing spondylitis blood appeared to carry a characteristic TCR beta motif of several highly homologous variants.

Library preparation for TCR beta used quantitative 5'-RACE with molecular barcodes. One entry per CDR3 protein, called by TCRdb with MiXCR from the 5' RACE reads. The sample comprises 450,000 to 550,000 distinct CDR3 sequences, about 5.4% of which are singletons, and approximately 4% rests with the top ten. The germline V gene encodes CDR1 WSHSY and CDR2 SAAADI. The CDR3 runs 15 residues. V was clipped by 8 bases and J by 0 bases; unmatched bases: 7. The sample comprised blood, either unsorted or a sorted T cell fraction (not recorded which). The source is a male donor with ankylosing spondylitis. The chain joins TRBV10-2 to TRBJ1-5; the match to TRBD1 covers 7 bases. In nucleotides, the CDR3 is TGCGCCAGCCGCAGACAGGGAGATAGCAATCAGCCCCAGCATTTT. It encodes CASRRQGDSNQPQHF.